These 6 T cell receptor beta chains were all obtained from the same sample, sequenced in a study of T cells in Graves' hyperthyroidism and ophthalmopathy. The source material, RNA transcripts, was used to amplify TCR beta CDR3 regions. Primed by the HTBI set, a first-round RT-PCR was run on the TCR CDR3. TCRdb reprocessed the multiplex PCR reads with MiXCR, giving one entry per CDR3 protein. The data show about 380,000 distinct CDR3 sequences, under 20% seen once. Sample: blood. The receptors originated from a man in his late teens or twenties with Graves' ophthalmopathy.

This clonotype was counted between two and nine times. CDR3 loop: CASSPTGLYSNQPQHF. The CDR3 region has the DNA TGTGCCAGCTCCCCTACAGGGTTGTATAGCAATCAGCCCCAGCATTTT. The rearrangement links TRBV18 to TRBJ1-5; D might be TRBD1 (6 bases). V was shortened by 6 bases and J by 0 bases, with 15 bases between the two germline ends. This CDR3 is built from 16 residues. Germline CDR1 reads KGHSH; CDR2 reads LQKENI.

This clonotype was seen only a few times. The chain uses TRBV4-2 and TRBJ1-1, with 7 bases fitting TRBD1. CDR3 size: 16 residues. V was clipped by 3 bases and J by 4 bases; unmatched bases: 11. Germline V gives CDR1 LGHNA, CDR2 YNFKEQ. CDR3 sequence reads: CASSHLEDRVVTEAFF. CDR3 nucleotide sequence: TGTGCCAGCAGCCACCTTGAAGACAGGGTAGTCACTGAAGCTTTCTTT.

Many counts were recorded for this clonotype. CDR3 residues: CASSLVQGRGEQYF. The CDR3 bases are TGTGCCAGCAGCTTAGTACAGGGTAGAGGCGAGCAGTACTTC. This chain joins TRBV11-2 and TRBJ2-7; possible D gene TRBD1, 6 bases. CDR3 size: 14 residues. Germline-derived CDR1 and CDR2 are SGHAT and FQNNGV. V dropped 1 base and J dropped 6 bases, with 13 bases sitting between them.

A few counts support this clonotype. The chain couples TRBV4-1 to TRBJ2-3; TRBD2 might be the D (6 bases). CDR3 length: 15 amino acids. With 1 base removed from V and 4 bases from J, the gap between germline ends came to 12 bases. CDR1 is MGHRA, CDR2 YSYEKL, per germline. The CDR3: CASSQVLASADTQYF. For the CDR3, the DNA is TGCGCCAGCAGCCAAGTGTTGGCTAGCGCAGATACGCAGTATTTT.

This clonotype was detected many times. The V and J genes are TRBV5-1 and TRBJ2-7; the D gene is possibly TRBD2 (5 bases). This CDR3 comprises 13 residues. Germline V gives CDR1 SGHRS, CDR2 YFSETQ. V lost 4 bases, J lost 3 bases, and 11 bases lay in between. CDR3 coding DNA: TGCGCCAGCAGCCCGGGGTCCATCTACGAGCAGTACTTC. Translated: CASSPGSIYEQYF. Drawing the rest from reference TRBV5-1 and TRBJ2-7, the complete variable domain is KAGVTQTPRYLIKTRGQQVTLSCSPISGHRSVSWYQQTPGQGLQFLFEYFSETQRNKGNFPGRFSGRQFSNSRSEMNVSTLELGDSALYLCASSPGSIYEQYFGPGTRLTVT.

This clonotype has a count of ten or more. The chain joins TRBV2 to TRBJ1-1; D is unresolved. Germline assignment: CDR1 SNHLY and CDR2 FYNNEI. Trimming took off 1 base at V and 0 bases at J, with 6 bases between the two ends. This CDR3 contains 14 residues. The DNA of the CDR3 is TGTGCCAGCAGTGAAGGCTCAGTGAACACTGAAGCTTTCTTT. Encoded protein: CASSEGSVNTEAFF.